The present T cell receptor beta chain was sequenced within a study of T cells in tuberculosis (dated by TCRdb to 2016 to 2019). Study-wide context: To characterize T cells specific for the mycobacterial lipid antigen glucose monomycolate (GMM), the study used CD1B tetramers together with high-throughput TCR immunosequencing. IGRA-negative adolescents, IGRA-positive adolescents with latent tuberculosis and adults with active tuberculosis, about 9 per group, were compared in a South African clinical cohort. PBMC from active tuberculosis patients were archived either before standard anti-tuberculosis treatment began or within 7 days of the start of that treatment.

Study-wide conclusions, independent of this receptor: Compared with IGRA-negative controls, TCR-alpha repertoires from active tuberculosis had smaller mean NN-distances to GMM-specific TCRs, which suggests clonal expansion of these TCRs. The smaller NN-distances were partly driven by shorter CDR3-alpha lengths in active tuberculosis patients, and the difference for TCR-beta did not reach statistical significance. Clinical samples were selected based on which cryopreserved specimens were available, and the active tuberculosis cases were adults whereas the controls were adolescents. An accuracy of just under 90% (AUROC roughly 0.9) was reached by a classifier using the diverse GMM-specific repertoire, compared with about 65% accuracy when GEM motif frequencies were used.

Points on this clone: What antigen it recognizes has not been identified. It has no much larger one-base neighbor in the sample; base qualities were not kept.

TCR libraries were generated with the immunoSEQ multiplex PCR assay, using TCR-beta and/or TCR-alpha/delta assays for each sample. The amplified TCR libraries were sequenced using the Illumina high-throughput platform. From the authors' description of their analysis: Clustering and dimensionality reduction relied on pairwise TCRdist distances among GMM-specific receptors from T cells that were either sorted ex vivo or expanded in vitro. Each clinical repertoire was scored by mean NN-distance, the average TCRdist to the nearest 10% of tetramer-positive reference sequences. GEM TCR motif frequency was calculated as the fraction of unique TCRs that matched known GEM sequences in V/J usage and CDR3 length. Linear discriminant analysis with leave-one-out cross-validation, implemented in scikit-learn, was used to classify active tuberculosis. TCRdb took this table from immuneACCESS and kept in-frame rearrangements with V and J called. Such tables lack part of the clones; where checked against another copy, unresolved V genes explain under half of the gap, and the rest is unexplained. V and J calls and clone size are given by that table; D and trimming were obtained from the DNA. Counted in this sample were 25,000 to 35,000 clones; about 91% of them appeared once. Around 6.5% of the sample belongs to the ten largest clones.

What this sample's time point label stands for: new active TB diagnosis, blood taken before or within 7 days of starting treatment. The patients with active tuberculosis were newly diagnosed, HIV-seronegative South African adults aged 18 years or older. Confirmation of active tuberculosis was based on positive sputum smear microscopy and/or a positive M. tuberculosis culture. Immunosequencing was performed on unsorted cryopreserved PBMC and covered roughly 100,000 T cells per clinical donor on average. The CDR3 numbers 13 residues from cysteine through phenylalanine. Kept here is only the CDR3 DNA, which spans 39 bases and is read in frame from base 1. The junction shows trimming of 6 bases on V and 3 bases on J, and the gene matches do not reach 2 bases of it. Based on the germline V gene, the CDR1 and CDR2 sequences are SNHLY and FYNNEI.

The V and J segments used are TRBV2 and TRBJ2-3, and 8 junctional nucleotides match TRBD2. This receptor was obtained from an adult with tuberculosis. Here the sequenced sample was PBMCs, taken at tuberculosis diagnosis. The sequence in DNA is TGTGCCAGCAGCCGACTAGCGACAGATACGCAGTATTTT. This gives the protein CASSRLATDTQYF.